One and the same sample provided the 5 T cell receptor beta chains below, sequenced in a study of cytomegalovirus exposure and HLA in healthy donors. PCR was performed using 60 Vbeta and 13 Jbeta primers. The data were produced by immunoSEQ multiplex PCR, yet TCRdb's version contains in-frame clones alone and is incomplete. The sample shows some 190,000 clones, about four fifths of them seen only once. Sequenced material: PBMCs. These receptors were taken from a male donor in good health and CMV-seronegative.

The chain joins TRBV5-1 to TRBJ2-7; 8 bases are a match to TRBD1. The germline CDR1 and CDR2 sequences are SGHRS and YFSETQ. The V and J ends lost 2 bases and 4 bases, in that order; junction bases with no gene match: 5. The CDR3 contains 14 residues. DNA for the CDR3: TGCGCCAGCAGCTTCCGACAGGGGTTGTACGAGCAGTACTTC. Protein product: CASSFRQGLYEQYF.

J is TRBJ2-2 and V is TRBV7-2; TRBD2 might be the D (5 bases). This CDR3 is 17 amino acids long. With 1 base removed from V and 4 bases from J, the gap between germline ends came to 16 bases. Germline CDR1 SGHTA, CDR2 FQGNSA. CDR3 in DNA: TGTGCCAGCAGCTTAGTTCCAGGTCGGGGTGCCACCGGGGAGCTGTTTTTT. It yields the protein CASSLVPGRGATGELFF.

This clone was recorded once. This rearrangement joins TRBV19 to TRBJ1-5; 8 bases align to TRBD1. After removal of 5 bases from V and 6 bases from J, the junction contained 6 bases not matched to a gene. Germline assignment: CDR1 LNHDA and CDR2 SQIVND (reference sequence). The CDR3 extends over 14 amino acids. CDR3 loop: CASSLRDRGQPQHF. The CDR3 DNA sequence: TGTGCCAGTAGTCTACGTGACAGGGGTCAGCCCCAGCATTTT.

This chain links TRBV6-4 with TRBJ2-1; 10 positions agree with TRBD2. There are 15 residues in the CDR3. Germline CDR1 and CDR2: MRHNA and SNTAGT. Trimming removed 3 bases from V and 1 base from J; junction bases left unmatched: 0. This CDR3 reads CASSETSGSYNEQFF. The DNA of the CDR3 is TGTGCCAGCAGTGAGACTAGCGGGTCCTACAATGAGCAGTTCTTC.

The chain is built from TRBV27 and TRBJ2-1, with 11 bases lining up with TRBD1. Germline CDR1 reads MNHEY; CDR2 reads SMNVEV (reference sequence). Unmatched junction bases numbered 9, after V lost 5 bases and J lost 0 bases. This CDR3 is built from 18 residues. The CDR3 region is CASSPRTGGIGSYNEQFF. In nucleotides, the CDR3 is TGTGCCAGCAGTCCGAGGACAGGGGGCATCGGCTCCTACAATGAGCAGTTCTTC.